A selection of T cell receptor beta chains follows, all from one sample in a study. TCRdb independently ran MiXCR on the RT-PCR reads; one entry per CDR3 protein. This table holds about 680,000 distinct CDR3 sequences, 11% to 15% found once. Sequencing input: memory CD4+ T cells from blood. The receptors shown here come from a female donor in good health, serving as a healthy control. Both conserved end residues are part of each CDR3. D genes are given only for firm matches. Size is stated for part of the rows, as once, few or many counts, or as a class when the clone is expanded.

D gene,J gene,V gene,clone size,CDR3 DNA,CDR3 protein
TRBD1,TRBJ2-3,TRBV28,NA,TGTGCCAGCAGTTTTCGAGCAGGGGGTTACACAGATACGCAGTATTTT,CASSFRAGGYTDTQYF
NA,TRBJ1-2,TRBV20-1,many,TGCAGTGCTAGAGCCCCAGGGTCCTATGTTGGCTACACCTTC,CSARAPGSYVGYTF
NA,TRBJ2-7,TRBV28,NA,TGTGCCAGTAAAGACAGCCTATACGAGCAGTACTTC,CASKDSLYEQYF
TRBD2,TRBJ2-7,TRBV6-6,many,TGTGCCAGCAGTTACGCGGGAGCCGGCTCCTACGAGCAGTACTTC,CASSYAGAGSYEQYF
NA,TRBJ2-7,TRBV7-9,NA,TGTGCCAGCAGCTTAAGACGTCCCGGGTCTGGAGGGAGCTCCTACGAGCAGTACTTC,CASSLRRPGSGGSSYEQYF
NA,TRBJ2-3,TRBV10-3,many,TGTGCCATCAGCAGGACAGAAGGCACAGATACGCAGTATTTT,CAISRTEGTDTQYF
NA,TRBJ2-3,TRBV6-2/TRBV6-3,many,TGTGCCAGCAGTTACAACACAGATACGCAGTATTTT,CASSYNTDTQYF
NA,TRBJ1-2,TRBV5-1,NA,TGCGCCAGCAGCTCCGGGACAACAAACTATGGCTACACCTTC,CASSSGTTNYGYTF
NA,TRBJ2-1,TRBV19,few,TGTGCCAGTAGTAGGACGGCGGAGCAGTTCTTC,CASSRTAEQFF
NA,TRBJ2-2,TRBV4-2,NA,TGTGCCAGCAGCCTAGATCTAGGGGCTAACACCGGGGAGCTGTTTTTT,CASSLDLGANTGELFF
NA,TRBJ2-1,TRBV7-2,NA,TGTGCCAGCAGCTTATATTCCGGGGAAGTGGGCCGTGAGCAGTTCTTC,CASSLYSGEVGREQFF
NA,TRBJ2-6,TRBV14,NA,TGTGCCAGCAGCCGGGACGCCATCGTCCTGACTTTC,CASSRDAIVLTF
NA,TRBJ1-4,TRBV6-6,NA,TGTGCCAGCAGTTACCCGCAGACTGCAACTAATGAAAAACTGTTTTTT,CASSYPQTATNEKLFF
NA,TRBJ2-3,TRBV11-2,once,TGTGCCAGCAGCACCGGACTCACGCATGTTTCAGATACGCAGTATTTT,CASSTGLTHVSDTQYF
NA,TRBJ1-1,TRBV20-1,NA,TGCAGTGCCGTACCCTATTTCCTTACTGAAGCTTTCTTT,CSAVPYFLTEAFF
NA,TRBJ1-6,TRBV6-5,many,TGTGCCAGCGCAGGGTTTAGATCACCCCTCCACTTT,CASAGFRSPLHF
NA,TRBJ1-2,TRBV5-1,NA,TGCGCCAGCAGCTTAGGAACGCCGCCTAACTATGGCTACACCTTC,CASSLGTPPNYGYTF
NA,TRBJ2-3,TRBV4-1,few,TGCGCCAGCAGCCTAGCCGGGACTCCGACAGATACGCAGTATTTT,CASSLAGTPTDTQYF
TRBD1,TRBJ2-7,TRBV6-5,many,TGTGCCAGCAGTCAACAGGGGGGAACCTACGAGCAGTACTTC,CASSQQGGTYEQYF
NA,TRBJ2-5,TRBV25-1,few,TGTGCCAGCAGAGGGGACCAAGAGACCCAGTACTTC,CASRGDQETQYF
NA,TRBJ1-5,TRBV6-6,NA,TGTGCCAGCAGTTACGATCAGGGAAATCAGCCCCAGCATTTT,CASSYDQGNQPQHF
TRBD2,TRBJ2-7,TRBV28,NA,TGTGCCAGCAGAACAGAACATTCGCGGGAGGGGAGCTCCTACGAGCAGTACTTC,CASRTEHSREGSSYEQYF
NA,TRBJ1-4,TRBV3-1,few,TGTGCCAGCAGCCATTCCGGATCGGGGGGCAATGAAAAACTGTTTTTT,CASSHSGSGGNEKLFF
NA,TRBJ1-1,TRBV5-1,NA,TGCGCCAGCAGGTACAGAGAAATTAGCACTGAAGCTTTCTTT,CASRYREISTEAFF
NA,TRBJ2-3,TRBV7-3,few,TGTGCCAGCAGCACGCGGACCGGAGGGACAGATACGCAGTATTTT,CASSTRTGGTDTQYF
NA,TRBJ2-3,TRBV7-2,NA,TGTGCCAGCAGCTTAGTACACAGCCCCACAGATACGCAGTATTTT,CASSLVHSPTDTQYF
TRBD2,TRBJ2-5,TRBV20-1,many,TGCAGTGCACCGACTAGCGGTCAAGAGACCCAGTACTTC,CSAPTSGQETQYF
NA,TRBJ2-7,TRBV7-6,NA,TGTGCCAGCAGCAGGTCGCCGGCCGGGGGAAACAACGAGCAGTACTTC,CASSRSPAGGNNEQYF
NA,TRBJ2-7,TRBV5-1,many,TGCGCCAGCAGCTTGACGGGGAGCGAGCAGTACTTC,CASSLTGSEQYF
NA,TRBJ2-4,TRBV7-2,NA,TGTGCCAGCAGCCCCGAGCTAGCCAAAAACATTCAGTACTTC,CASSPELAKNIQYF
TRBD1,TRBJ2-7,TRBV12-3/TRBV12-4,many,TGTGCCAGCACCACTGGGTACAGGGGTGTCTACGAGCAGTACTTC,CASTTGYRGVYEQYF
TRBD1,TRBJ2-2,TRBV28,NA,TGTGCCACCATAACCTCGACAGGGGCGGACGGGGAGCTGTTTTTT,CATITSTGADGELFF
NA,TRBJ1-1,TRBV6-5,NA,TGTGCCAGCACCATGACAGGGAACACTGAAGCTTTCTTT,CASTMTGNTEAFF
NA,TRBJ2-1,TRBV7-3,NA,TGTGCCAGCAGCTTTACAATTGGGGTTGAGCAGTTCTTC,CASSFTIGVEQFF
TRBD2,TRBJ2-6,TRBV10-3,few,TGTGCCATCACCCCAGGGGGGACTAGCGCCGGTTCTGGGGCCAACGTCCTGACTTTC,CAITPGGTSAGSGANVLTF